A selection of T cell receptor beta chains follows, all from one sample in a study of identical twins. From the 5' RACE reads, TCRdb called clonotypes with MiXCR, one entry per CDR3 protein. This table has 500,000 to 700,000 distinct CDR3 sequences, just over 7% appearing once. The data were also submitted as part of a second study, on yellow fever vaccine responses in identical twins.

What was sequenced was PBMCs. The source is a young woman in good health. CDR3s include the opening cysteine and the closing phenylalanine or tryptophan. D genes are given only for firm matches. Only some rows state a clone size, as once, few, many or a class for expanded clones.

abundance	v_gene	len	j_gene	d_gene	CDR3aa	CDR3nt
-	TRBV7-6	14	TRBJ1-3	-	CASSFGGVGNTIYF	TGTGCCAGCAGCTTCGGGGGAGTGGGAAACACCATATATTTT
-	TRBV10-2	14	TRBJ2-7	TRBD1	CASREGGQGGEQYF	TGCGCCAGCAGGGAGGGGGGACAGGGCGGCGAGCAGTACTTC
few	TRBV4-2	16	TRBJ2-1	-	CASSDEGPSSYNEQFF	TGTGCCAGCAGTGATGAGGGCCCAAGCTCCTACAATGAGCAGTTCTTC
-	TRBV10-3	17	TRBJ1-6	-	CAISEVARGGYNSPLHF	TGTGCCATCAGTGAGGTTGCCAGGGGTGGCTATAATTCACCCCTCCACTTT
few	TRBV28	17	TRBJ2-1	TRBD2	CASSLIQASGVSNEQFF	TGTGCCAGCAGTTTAATCCAGGCTAGCGGGGTTAGCAATGAGCAGTTCTTC
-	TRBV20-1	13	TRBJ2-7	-	CSADSKERSVQYF	TGCAGTGCTGACTCTAAGGAGCGAAGTGTGCAGTACTTC
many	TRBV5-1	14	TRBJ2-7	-	CASSAAASSYEQYF	TGCGCCAGCAGCGCGGCGGCCAGCTCCTACGAGCAGTACTTC
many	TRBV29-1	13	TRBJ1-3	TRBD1	CSVGQVSGNTIYF	TGCAGCGTCGGACAGGTCTCTGGAAACACCATATATTTT
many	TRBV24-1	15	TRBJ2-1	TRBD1	CATRGTGGLYNEQFF	TGTGCCACCAGAGGGACAGGGGGCCTCTACAATGAGCAGTTCTTC
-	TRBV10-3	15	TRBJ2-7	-	CAISESVGSNHEQYF	TGTGCCATCAGTGAGTCGGTCGGGAGTAACCACGAGCAGTACTTC
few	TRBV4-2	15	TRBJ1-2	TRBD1	CASSQDEGASYGYTF	TGTGCCAGCAGCCAAGATGAGGGGGCGAGCTATGGCTACACCTTC
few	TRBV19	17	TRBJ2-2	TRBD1	CASSLKGTGGNTGELFF	TGTGCCAGTAGTCTAAAGGGGACAGGTGGGAACACCGGGGAGCTGTTTTTT
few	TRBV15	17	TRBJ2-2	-	CATSIKVPGLGTGELFF	TGTGCCACCAGCATAAAAGTACCAGGGCTGGGGACCGGGGAGCTGTTTTTT
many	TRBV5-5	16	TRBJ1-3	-	CASSWGEGVSGNTIYF	TGTGCCAGCAGCTGGGGTGAGGGAGTCTCTGGAAACACCATATATTTT
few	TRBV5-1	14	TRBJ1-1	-	CASREGGADTEAFF	TGCGCCAGCAGGGAGGGAGGGGCTGACACTGAAGCTTTCTTT
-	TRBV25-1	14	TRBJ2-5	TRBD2	CASSTAGGTETQYF	TGTGCCAGCAGCACAGCGGGAGGGACGGAGACCCAGTACTTC
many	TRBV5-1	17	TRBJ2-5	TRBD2	CASSFGLAGDAQETQYF	TGCGCCAGCAGCTTCGGACTAGCGGGAGATGCCCAAGAGACCCAGTACTTC
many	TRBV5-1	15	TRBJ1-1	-	CASSTGGSGNTEAFF	TGCGCCAGCAGCACGGGTGGCAGTGGGAACACTGAAGCTTTCTTT
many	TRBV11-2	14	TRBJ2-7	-	CASSSGAGGSEQYF	TGTGCCAGCAGCTCCGGGGCTGGAGGGAGCGAGCAGTACTTC
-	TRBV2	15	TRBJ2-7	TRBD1	CASSHHGGQGHEQYF	TGTGCCAGCAGCCACCATGGCGGACAGGGCCACGAGCAGTACTTC
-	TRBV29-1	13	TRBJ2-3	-	CSVESGVTDTQYF	TGCAGCGTTGAATCCGGGGTCACAGATACGCAGTATTTT
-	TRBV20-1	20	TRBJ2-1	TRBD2	CSARDLGLAGGPSSYNEQFF	TGCAGTGCTAGAGATCTGGGGCTAGCGGGGGGGCCCTCTTCTTACAATGAGCAGTTCTTC
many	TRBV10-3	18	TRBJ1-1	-	CAIRPPMGRQRSNTEAFF	TGTGCCATCAGACCCCCGATGGGCAGACAGAGATCGAACACTGAAGCTTTCTTT
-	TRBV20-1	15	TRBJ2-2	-	CSASRGPLNTGELFF	TGCAGTGCTAGCCGGGGGCCACTTAACACCGGGGAGCTGTTTTTT
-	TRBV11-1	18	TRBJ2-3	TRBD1	CASSLADYRGQGTDTQYF	TGTGCCAGCAGCTTAGCCGATTACAGGGGGCAGGGGACAGATACGCAGTATTTT
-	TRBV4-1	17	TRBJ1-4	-	CASSQSIGWGALEKLFF	TGCGCCAGCAGCCAAAGTATTGGGTGGGGCGCGTTAGAAAAACTGTTTTTT